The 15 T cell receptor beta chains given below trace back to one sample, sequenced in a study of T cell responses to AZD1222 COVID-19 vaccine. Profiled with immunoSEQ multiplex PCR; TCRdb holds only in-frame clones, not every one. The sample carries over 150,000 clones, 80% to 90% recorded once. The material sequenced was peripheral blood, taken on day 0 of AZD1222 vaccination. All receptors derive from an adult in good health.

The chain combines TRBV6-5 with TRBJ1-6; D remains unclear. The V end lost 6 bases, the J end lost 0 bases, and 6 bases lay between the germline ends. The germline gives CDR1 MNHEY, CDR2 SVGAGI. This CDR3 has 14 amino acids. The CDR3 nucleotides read TGTGCCAGCAGAGGGAGCTCCTATAATTCACCCCTCCACTTT. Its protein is CASRGSSYNSPLHF.

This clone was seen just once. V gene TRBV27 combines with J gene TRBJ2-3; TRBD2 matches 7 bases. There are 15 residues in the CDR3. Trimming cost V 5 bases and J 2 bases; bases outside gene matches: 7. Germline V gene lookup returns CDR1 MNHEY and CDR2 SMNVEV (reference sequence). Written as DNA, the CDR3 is TGTGCCAGCAGTCTACGGGAGGACCACACAGATACGCAGTATTTT. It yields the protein CASSLREDHTDTQYF.

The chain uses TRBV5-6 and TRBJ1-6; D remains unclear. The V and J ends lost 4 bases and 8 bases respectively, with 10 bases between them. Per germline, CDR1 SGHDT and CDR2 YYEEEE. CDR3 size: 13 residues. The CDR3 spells CASSPQADSPLHF. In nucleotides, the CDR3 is TGTGCCAGCAGCCCCCAGGCTGATTCACCCCTCCACTTT.

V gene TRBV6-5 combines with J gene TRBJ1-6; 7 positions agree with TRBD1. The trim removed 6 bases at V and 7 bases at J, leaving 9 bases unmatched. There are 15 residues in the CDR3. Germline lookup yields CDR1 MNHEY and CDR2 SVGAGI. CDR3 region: CASSSGQLENSPLHF. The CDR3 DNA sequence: TGTGCCAGCAGCTCGGGACAGCTAGAAAATTCACCCCTCCACTTT.

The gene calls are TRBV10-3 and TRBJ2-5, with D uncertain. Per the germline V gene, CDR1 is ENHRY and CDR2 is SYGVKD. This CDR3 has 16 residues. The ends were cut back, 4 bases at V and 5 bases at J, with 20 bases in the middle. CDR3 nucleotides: TGTGCCATCAGTGGCCTCCCCTACAGTATGAGGGAGACCCAGTACTTC. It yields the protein CAISGLPYSMRETQYF.

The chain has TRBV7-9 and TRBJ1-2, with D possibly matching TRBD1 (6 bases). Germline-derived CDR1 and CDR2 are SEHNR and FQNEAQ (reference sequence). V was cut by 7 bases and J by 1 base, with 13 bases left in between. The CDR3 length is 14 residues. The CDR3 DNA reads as TGTGCCAGCATGGGGGCAGACCTTAACTATGGCTACACCTTC. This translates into CASMGADLNYGYTF.

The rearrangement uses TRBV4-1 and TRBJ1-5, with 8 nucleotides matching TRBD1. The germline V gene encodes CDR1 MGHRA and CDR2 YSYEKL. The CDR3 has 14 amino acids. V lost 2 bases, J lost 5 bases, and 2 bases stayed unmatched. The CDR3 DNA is TGCGCCAGCAGCCAACAGGACAGGGATCAGCCCCAGCATTTT. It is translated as CASSQQDRDQPQHF.

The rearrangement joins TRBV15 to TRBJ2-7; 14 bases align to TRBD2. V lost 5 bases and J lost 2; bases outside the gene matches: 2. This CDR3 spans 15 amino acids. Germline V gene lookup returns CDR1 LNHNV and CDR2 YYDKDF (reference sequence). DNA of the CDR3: TGTGCCACCAGCGAGGGACTAGCGGGGGCCTACGAGCAGTACGTC. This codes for CATSEGLAGAYEQYV.

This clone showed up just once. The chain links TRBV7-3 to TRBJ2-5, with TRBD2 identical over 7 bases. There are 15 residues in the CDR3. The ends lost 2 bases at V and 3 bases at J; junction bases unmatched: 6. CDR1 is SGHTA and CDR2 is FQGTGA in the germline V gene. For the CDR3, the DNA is TGTGCCAGCAGCTTACTAGGGCTAGCGGAAGAGACCCAGTACTTC. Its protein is CASSLLGLAEETQYF.

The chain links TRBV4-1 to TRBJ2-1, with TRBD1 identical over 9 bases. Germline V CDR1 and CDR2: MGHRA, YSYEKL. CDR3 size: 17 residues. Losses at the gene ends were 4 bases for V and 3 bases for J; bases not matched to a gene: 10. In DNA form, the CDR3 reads TGCGCCAGCAGCCTAGACAAGGACAGGGGCCGCTACAATGAGCAGTTCTTC. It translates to CASSLDKDRGRYNEQFF.

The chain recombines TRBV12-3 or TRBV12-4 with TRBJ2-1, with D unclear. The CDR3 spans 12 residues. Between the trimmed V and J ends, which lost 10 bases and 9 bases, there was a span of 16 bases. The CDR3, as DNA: TGTGCCACCCATGGCGGTAGTGGTGAGCAGTTCTTC. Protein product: CATHGGSGEQFF.

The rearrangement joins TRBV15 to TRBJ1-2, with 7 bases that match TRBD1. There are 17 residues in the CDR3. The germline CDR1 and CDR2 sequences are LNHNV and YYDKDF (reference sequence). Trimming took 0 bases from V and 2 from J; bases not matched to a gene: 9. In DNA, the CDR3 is TGTGCCACCAGCAGAGATGTGATAACGGGACAGAACTATGGCTACACCTTC. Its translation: CATSRDVITGQNYGYTF.

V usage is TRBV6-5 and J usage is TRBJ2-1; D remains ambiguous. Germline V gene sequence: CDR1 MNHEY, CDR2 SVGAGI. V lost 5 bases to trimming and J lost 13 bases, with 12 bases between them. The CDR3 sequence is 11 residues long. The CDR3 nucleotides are TGTGCCAGCAGTACCTACCACATTCAGTTCTTC. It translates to CASSTYHIQFF.

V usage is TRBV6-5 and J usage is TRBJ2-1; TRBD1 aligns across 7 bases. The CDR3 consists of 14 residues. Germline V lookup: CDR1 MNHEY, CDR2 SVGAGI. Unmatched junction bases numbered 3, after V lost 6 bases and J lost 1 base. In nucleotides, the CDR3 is TGTGCCAGCAGCATACAGGGGTCCTACAATGAGCAGTTCTTC. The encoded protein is CASSIQGSYNEQFF.

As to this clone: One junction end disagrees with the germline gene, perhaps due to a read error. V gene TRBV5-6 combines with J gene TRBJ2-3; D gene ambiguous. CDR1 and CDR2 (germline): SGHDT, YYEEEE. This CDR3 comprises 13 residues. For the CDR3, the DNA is TGTGCCAGCAGCTCCGCCGCCCCGAACGGGTCGGATTTT. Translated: CASSSAAPNGSDF.